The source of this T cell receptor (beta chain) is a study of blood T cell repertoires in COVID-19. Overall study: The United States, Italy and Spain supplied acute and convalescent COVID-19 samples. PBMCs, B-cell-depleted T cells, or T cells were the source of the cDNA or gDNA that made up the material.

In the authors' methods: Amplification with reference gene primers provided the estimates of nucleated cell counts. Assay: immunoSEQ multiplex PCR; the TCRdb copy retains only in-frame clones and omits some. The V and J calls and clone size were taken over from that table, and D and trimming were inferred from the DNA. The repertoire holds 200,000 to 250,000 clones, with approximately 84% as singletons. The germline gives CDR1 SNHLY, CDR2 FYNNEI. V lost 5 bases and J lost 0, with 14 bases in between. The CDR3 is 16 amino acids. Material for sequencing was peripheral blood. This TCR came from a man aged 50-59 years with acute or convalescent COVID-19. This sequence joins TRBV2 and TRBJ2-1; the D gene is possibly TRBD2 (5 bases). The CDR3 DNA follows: TGTGCCAGCAGTAGACGGGGAACAAGCTCCTACAATGAGCAGTTCTTC. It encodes CASSRRGTSSYNEQFF.